The 18 T cell receptor beta chains reported below all come from one sample, sequenced in a study of OX40 agonist ivuxolimab in advanced cancers. This table comes from immunoSEQ multiplex PCR, and its TCRdb copy is limited to in-frame clones, with some not included. The profile shows roughly 80,000 clones, about 85% of them singletons. The sample in question was CD4+ or CD8+ T cells sorted from blood, obtained in a trial of the OX40 agonist ivuxolimab. All receptors derive from an adult with an advanced solid tumor such as melanoma, head and neck, liver or kidney cancer.

The chain links TRBV18 to TRBJ1-4; 7 bases are a match to TRBD1. The V gene's germline CDR1 is KGHSH and CDR2 LQKENI. CDR3 length: 15 amino acids. Trimming removed 3 bases from V and 7 bases from J; junction bases left unmatched: 8. The CDR3: CASSPGQAGGEKLFF. The CDR3 coding sequence is TGTGCCAGCTCACCCGGACAGGCCGGCGGTGAAAAACTGTTTTTT.

The rearrangement uses TRBV5-1 and TRBJ2-1, with 10 bases fitting TRBD1. Looked up from germline, CDR1 is SGHRS and CDR2 is YFSETQ. The CDR3 is 15 residues long. The ends lost 4 bases at V and 5 bases at J; junction bases unmatched: 6. CDR3 region: CASSTRTGGDNEQFF. DNA of the CDR3: TGCGCCAGCAGCACCAGGACAGGGGGGGACAATGAGCAGTTCTTC. Supplemented by reference TRBV5-1 and TRBJ2-1, the full variable domain reads KAGVTQTPRYLIKTRGQQVTLSCSPISGHRSVSWYQQTPGQGLQFLFEYFSETQRNKGNFPGRFSGRQFSNSRSEMNVSTLELGDSALYLCASSTRTGGDNEQFFGPGTRLTVL.

V usage is TRBV7-3 and J usage is TRBJ2-1; tentative D call: TRBD1 (5 bases). Trimming took 3 bases from V and 0 from J, leaving 9 bases between them. Germline assignment: CDR1 SGHTA and CDR2 FQGTGA. This CDR3 comprises 15 residues. The CDR3 coding sequence is TGTGCCAGCAGCTTCGCCAGGGTCTCCTACAATGAGCAGTTCTTC. Encoded protein: CASSFARVSYNEQFF.

The rearrangement joins TRBV28 to TRBJ2-7, with 8 nucleotides matching TRBD2. Germline CDR1 is MDHEN and CDR2 is SYDVKM. CDR3 length: 16 amino acids. Trimming cost V 6 bases and J 3 bases; bases outside gene matches: 13. This chain's CDR3 is CASRDGAQRGYYEQYF. The CDR3 DNA reads TGTGCCAGCAGGGATGGGGCCCAGCGGGGGTACTACGAGCAGTACTTC.

In this sample, this clone turned up a few times. The chain couples TRBV9 to TRBJ1-3, with D perhaps matching TRBD1 (5 bases). V was clipped by 4 bases and J by 1 base, with 9 bases between them. The CDR3 sequence is 14 residues long. From germline, CDR1 is SGDLS and CDR2 YYNGEE. The CDR3, as DNA: TGTGCCAGCAGCATCAGACAGTCTGGAAACACCATATATTTT. It translates to CASSIRQSGNTIYF.

V usage is TRBV4-3 and J usage is TRBJ1-6; D ambiguous. CDR1 and CDR2 (germline): LGHNA, YSLEER. CDR3 length: 16 residues. V dropped 1 base and J dropped 0 bases, with 7 bases sitting between them. The CDR3 is CASSQGPSSYNSPLHF. The CDR3 bases are TGCGCCAGCAGCCAAGGACCCAGCTCCTATAATTCACCCCTCCACTTT.

This chain connects TRBV5-6 to TRBJ2-1; TRBD1 or TRBD2 may be the D gene (6 bases each). Germline CDR1 reads SGHDT; CDR2 reads YYEEEE. V was pared by 3 bases and J by 7 bases, with 23 bases between. The CDR3 is 17 residues long. CDR3 DNA sequence: TGTGCCAGCAGCTCCGTTCGTTCGGGGGCGGGGTGGAATGAGCAGTTCTTC. This gives the protein CASSSVRSGAGWNEQFF.

V usage is TRBV5-1 and J usage is TRBJ2-2; 9 bases line up with TRBD2. Germline-derived CDR1 and CDR2 are SGHRS and YFSETQ. The CDR3 length is 15 residues. V shed 4 bases, J shed 4 bases, and the junction held 5 bases outside the gene matches. CDR3: CASSLVAGATGELFF. The CDR3 region has the DNA TGCGCCAGCAGCCTAGTAGCGGGGGCCACCGGGGAGCTGTTTTTT.

V usage is TRBV18 and J usage is TRBJ2-3, with TRBD1 identical over 9 bases. The CDR3 is made up of 15 amino acids. The J segment lost 2 bases and the V segment lost 6 bases, leaving 6 bases of the junction unmatched. Per germline, CDR1 KGHSH and CDR2 LQKENI. CDR3 loop: CASSTGTGSTDTQYF. DNA for the CDR3: TGTGCCAGCTCCACCGGGACAGGGTCCACAGATACGCAGTATTTT.

This chain joins TRBV7-9 and TRBJ1-5, with 8 nucleotides matching TRBD1. Losses at the gene ends were 5 bases for V and 1 base for J; bases not matched to a gene: 10. CDR3 size: 17 residues. The germline V gene encodes CDR1 SEHNR and CDR2 FQNEAQ (reference sequence). The CDR3 DNA reads as TGTGCCAGCAGCCCGGGGACAGGTGGCTTAAGCAATCAGCCCCAGCATTTT. It translates to CASSPGTGGLSNQPQHF.

The chain joins TRBV11-1 to TRBJ1-1, with D maybe TRBD1 (5 bases). Germline CDR1 and CDR2: SGHAT and FQDESV (reference sequence). The CDR3 sequence is 14 residues long. V shed 4 bases and J shed 0 bases, with 9 bases lying between them. The CDR3 sequence is CASSSQGMNTEAFF. For the CDR3, the DNA is TGTGCCAGCAGCTCCCAGGGCATGAACACTGAAGCTTTCTTT.

The V call is TRBV5-1, the J call TRBJ2-5, with TRBD2 matching over 11 bases. J lost 4 bases, V lost 2 bases, and 7 bases had no gene match. This CDR3 region has 16 residues. The germline gives CDR1 SGHRS, CDR2 YFSETQ. CDR3 protein: CASSLTGTSGIETQYF. CDR3 DNA: TGCGCCAGCAGCTTAACCGGGACTAGCGGAATAGAGACCCAGTACTTC.

The chain combines TRBV29-1 with TRBJ2-2; TRBD1 or TRBD2 may be the D gene (5 bases each). Germline CDR1 and CDR2: SQVTM and ANQGSEA. V was cut by 5 bases and J by 4 bases, with 14 bases left in between. This CDR3 spans 14 amino acids. The CDR3 DNA is TGCAGCGTTCTCGCAGGGAGCGGCACCGGGGAGCTGTTTTTT. Encoded protein: CSVLAGSGTGELFF.

The genes are TRBV29-1 and TRBJ1-2; tentative D call: TRBD1 (5 bases). The CDR3 is made up of 12 amino acids. CDR1 is SQVTM, CDR2 ANQGSEA, per germline. V lost 7 bases and J lost 2, with 11 bases in between. The CDR3 region has the DNA TGCAGCGCCCTGTCAGGGAACTATGGCTACACCTTC. Translated, it gives CSALSGNYGYTF.

The chain is built from TRBV6-5 and TRBJ2-7; tentative D call: TRBD1 (5 bases). CDR3 size: 15 residues. V was cut by 4 bases and J by 2 bases, with 15 bases left in between. CDR1 is MNHEY and CDR2 is SVGAGI in the germline V gene. CDR3 loop: CASSLGPSPTYEQYF. The DNA for the CDR3 is TGTGCCAGCAGTTTGGGGCCCTCACCGACCTACGAGCAGTACTTC.

The rearrangement joins TRBV9 to TRBJ1-2; D is unclear. Germline V lookup: CDR1 SGDLS, CDR2 YYNGEE. V dropped 3 bases and J dropped 4 bases, with 13 bases sitting between them. The CDR3 length is 14 residues. The CDR3 sequence: CASSDRRSGYGYTF. As DNA, the CDR3 is TGTGCCAGCAGCGATCGCCGCTCCGGCTATGGCTACACCTTC.

The chain carries TRBV5-1 and TRBJ1-1; D gene ambiguous. The germline V and J ends were trimmed by 1 base and 1 base, with 5 bases remaining between them. Germline CDR1 and CDR2: SGHRS and YFSETQ. The CDR3 sequence is 13 residues long. The CDR3 loop reads CASSLLENTEAFF. For the CDR3, the DNA is TGCGCCAGCAGCTTGTTGGAGAACACTGAAGCTTTCTTT. The full variable domain, in which reference TRBV5-1 and TRBJ1-1 provide the parts outside the CDR3, is KAGVTQTPRYLIKTRGQQVTLSCSPISGHRSVSWYQQTPGQGLQFLFEYFSETQRNKGNFPGRFSGRQFSNSRSEMNVSTLELGDSALYLCASSLLENTEAFFGQGTRLTVV.

This clone has a handful of counts. The rearrangement uses TRBV7-3 and TRBJ1-6; D may be TRBD1 (5 bases). The CDR3 consists of 14 residues. Germline values: CDR1 SGHTA, CDR2 FQGTGA. Between the trimmed V and J ends, which lost 5 bases and 7 bases, there was a span of 12 bases. CDR3 loop: CASSLGVRNSPLHF. The CDR3 DNA follows: TGTGCCAGCAGCCTAGGGGTTCGGAATTCACCCCTCCACTTT. Full variable domain (missing parts from reference TRBV7-3 and TRBJ1-6): GAGVSQTPSNKVTEKGKYVELRCDPISGHTALYWYRQSLGQGPEFLIYFQGTGAADDSGLPNDRFFAVRPEGSVSTLKIQRTERGDSAVYLCASSLGVRNSPLHFGNGTRLTVT.